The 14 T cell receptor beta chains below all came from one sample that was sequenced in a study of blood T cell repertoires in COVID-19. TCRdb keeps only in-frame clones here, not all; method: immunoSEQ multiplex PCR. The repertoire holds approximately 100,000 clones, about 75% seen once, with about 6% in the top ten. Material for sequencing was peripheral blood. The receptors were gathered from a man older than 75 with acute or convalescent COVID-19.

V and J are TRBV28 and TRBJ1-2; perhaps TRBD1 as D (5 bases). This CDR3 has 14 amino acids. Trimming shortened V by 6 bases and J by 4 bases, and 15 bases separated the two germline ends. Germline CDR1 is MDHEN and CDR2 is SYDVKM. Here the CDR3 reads CASRRNGGFYGYTF. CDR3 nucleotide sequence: TGTGCCAGCAGGCGCAACGGGGGTTTCTATGGCTACACCTTC.

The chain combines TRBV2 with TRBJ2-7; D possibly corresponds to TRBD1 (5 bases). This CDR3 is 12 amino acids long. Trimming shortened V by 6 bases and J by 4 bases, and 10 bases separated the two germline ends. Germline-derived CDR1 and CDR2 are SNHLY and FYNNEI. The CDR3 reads CASSPDRYEQYF. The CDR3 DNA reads TGTGCCAGCAGCCCTGACAGATACGAGCAGTACTTC.

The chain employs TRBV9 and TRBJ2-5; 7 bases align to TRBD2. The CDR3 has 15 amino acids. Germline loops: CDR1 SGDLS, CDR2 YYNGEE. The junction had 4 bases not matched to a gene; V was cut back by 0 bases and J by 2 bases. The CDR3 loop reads CASSVVGGGQETQYF. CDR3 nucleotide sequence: TGTGCCAGCAGCGTAGTTGGGGGGGGACAAGAGACCCAGTACTTC.

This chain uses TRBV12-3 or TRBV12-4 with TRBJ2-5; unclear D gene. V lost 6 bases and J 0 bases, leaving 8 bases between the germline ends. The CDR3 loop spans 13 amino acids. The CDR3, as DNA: TGTGCCAGCAGGCAACACCACCAAGAGACCCAGTACTTC. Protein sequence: CASRQHHQETQYF.

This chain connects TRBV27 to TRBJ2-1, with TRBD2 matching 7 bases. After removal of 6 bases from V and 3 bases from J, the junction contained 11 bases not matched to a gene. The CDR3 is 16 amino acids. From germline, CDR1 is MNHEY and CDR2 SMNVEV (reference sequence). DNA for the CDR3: TGTGCCAGCAGGGATCTCGGCGGGAGTTACTACAATGAGCAGTTCTTC. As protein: CASRDLGGSYYNEQFF.

CDR3 in DNA: TGTGCCAGCAGCTTACAGACAAGCGGGAGGAACGAGCAGTACTTC. Its protein product is CASSLQTSGRNEQYF. J is TRBJ2-7 and V is TRBV7-2, with 9 bases lining up with TRBD2. The junction had 7 bases not matched to a gene; V was cut back by 2 bases and J by 5 bases. The CDR3 spans 15 residues. CDR1 SGHTA and CDR2 FQGNSA come from the germline V gene.

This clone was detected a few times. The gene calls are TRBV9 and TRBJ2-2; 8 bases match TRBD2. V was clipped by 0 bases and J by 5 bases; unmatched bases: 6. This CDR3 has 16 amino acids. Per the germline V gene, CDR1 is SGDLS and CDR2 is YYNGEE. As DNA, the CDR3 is TGTGCCAGCAGCGTAGCGGGAGGGCCATATACCGGGGAGCTGTTTTTT. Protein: CASSVAGGPYTGELFF.

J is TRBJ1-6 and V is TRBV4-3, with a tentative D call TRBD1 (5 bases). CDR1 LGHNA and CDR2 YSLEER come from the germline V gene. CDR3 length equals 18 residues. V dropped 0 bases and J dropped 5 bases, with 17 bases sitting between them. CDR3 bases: TGCGCCAGCAGCCAAGAATGGTATGGGACTGGCAATAATTCACCCCTCCACTTT. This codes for CASSQEWYGTGNNSPLHF.

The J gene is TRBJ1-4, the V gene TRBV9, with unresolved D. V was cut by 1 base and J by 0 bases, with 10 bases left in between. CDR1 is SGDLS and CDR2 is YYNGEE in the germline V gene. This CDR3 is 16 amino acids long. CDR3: CASSVRVEATNEKLFF. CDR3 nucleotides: TGTGCCAGCAGCGTACGGGTAGAGGCAACTAATGAAAAACTGTTTTTT.

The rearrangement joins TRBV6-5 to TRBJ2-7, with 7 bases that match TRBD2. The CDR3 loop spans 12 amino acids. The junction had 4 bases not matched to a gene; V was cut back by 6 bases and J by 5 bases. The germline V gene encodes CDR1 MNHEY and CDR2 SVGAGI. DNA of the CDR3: TGTGCCAGCAGGCGGGAGTCCAACGAGCAGTACTTC. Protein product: CASRRESNEQYF.

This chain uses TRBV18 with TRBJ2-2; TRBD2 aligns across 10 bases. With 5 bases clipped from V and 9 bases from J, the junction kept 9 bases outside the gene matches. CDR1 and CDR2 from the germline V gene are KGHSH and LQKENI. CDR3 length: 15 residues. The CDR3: CASSSGTSVVRELFF. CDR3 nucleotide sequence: TGTGCCAGCTCATCCGGGACTAGCGTAGTCCGGGAGCTGTTTTTT.

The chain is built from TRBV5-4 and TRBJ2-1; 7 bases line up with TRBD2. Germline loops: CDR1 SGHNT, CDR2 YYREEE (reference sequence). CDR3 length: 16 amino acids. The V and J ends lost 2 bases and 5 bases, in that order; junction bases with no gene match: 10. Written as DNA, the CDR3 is TGTGCCAGCAGCTTCCGAACCGGGACTACAAACAATGAGCAGTTCTTC. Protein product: CASSFRTGTTNNEQFF.

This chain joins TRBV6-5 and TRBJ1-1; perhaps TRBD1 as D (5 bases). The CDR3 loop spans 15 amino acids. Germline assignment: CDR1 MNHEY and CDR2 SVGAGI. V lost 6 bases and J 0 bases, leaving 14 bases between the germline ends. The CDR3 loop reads CASSPGGVLNTEAFF. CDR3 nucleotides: TGTGCCAGCAGCCCCGGAGGGGTTCTGAACACTGAAGCTTTCTTT.

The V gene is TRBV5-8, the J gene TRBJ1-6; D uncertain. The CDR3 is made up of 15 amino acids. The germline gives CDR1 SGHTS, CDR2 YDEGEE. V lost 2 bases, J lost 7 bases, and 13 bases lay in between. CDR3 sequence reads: CASSFSNAVNSPLHF. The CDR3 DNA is TGTGCCAGCAGCTTCTCTAACGCGGTCAATTCACCCCTCCACTTT.